Listed below are T cell receptor beta chains from one sample, sequenced in a study of cytomegalovirus exposure and HLA in healthy donors. Method: immunoSEQ multiplex PCR; TCRdb's copy keeps in-frame clones and lacks some. Of some 190,000 clones in the sample, around 80% are singletons; the top ten hold around 2%. The sample comprised PBMCs. The receptor set was obtained from a man in his late teens or twenties in good health and CMV-seronegative. Each CDR3 is given with its conserved first and last residue. D genes are given only for firm matches. Clone size, where shown, is once, few, many, or a class for clones that have expanded.

clone size,V gene,J gene,D gene,CDR3 protein,CDR3 DNA
-,TRBV30,TRBJ1-1,-,CAWSLVRNTEAFF,TGTGCCTGGAGCTTAGTGCGAAACACTGAAGCTTTCTTT
-,TRBV4-3,TRBJ2-5,TRBD2,CASSQNLAGGGETQYF,TGCGCCAGCAGCCAGAACCTAGCGGGAGGAGGAGAGACCCAGTACTTC
few,TRBV7-9,TRBJ2-3,TRBD2,CASSLSTSGDTDTQYF,TGTGCCAGCAGCTTGTCGACTAGCGGGGACACAGATACGCAGTATTTT
-,TRBV6-5,TRBJ1-2,TRBD1,CASSYDVRDRAFGYTF,TGTGCCAGCAGTTATGACGTGCGGGACAGGGCCTTCGGCTACACCTTC
-,TRBV29-1,TRBJ2-7,-,CSVSRRGPNEQYF,TGCAGCGTCAGTAGGAGAGGTCCCAACGAGCAGTACTTC
-,TRBV6-5,TRBJ1-2,-,CASSYSSGGKGGYTF,TGTGCCAGCAGTTACTCGTCGGGGGGCAAAGGTGGCTACACCTTC
-,TRBV5-1,TRBJ2-3,TRBD2,CASGLAGGGTDTQYF,TGCGCCAGCGGATTAGCGGGAGGAGGCACAGATACGCAGTATTTT
-,TRBV5-1,TRBJ2-3,TRBD2,CASSPSGRENTQYF,TGCGCCAGCAGCCCCTCAGGGAGGGAAAATACGCAGTATTTT
few,TRBV19,TRBJ1-1,-,CASIPRVGVSTEAFF,TGTGCCAGTATTCCTCGTGTCGGGGTCTCCACTGAAGCTTTCTTT
few,TRBV7-2,TRBJ1-2,TRBD1,CASSLGQGNYGYTF,TGTGCCAGCAGCTTGGGACAGGGAAATTATGGCTACACCTTC
-,TRBV27,TRBJ1-4,TRBD1,CASSRTPGGADEKLFF,TGTGCCAGCAGTCGCACCCCAGGGGGCGCCGATGAAAAACTGTTTTTT
-,TRBV4-3,TRBJ2-3,TRBD2,CASSQLAGGTDTQYF,TGCGCCAGCAGCCAACTAGCGGGAGGCACAGATACGCAGTATTTT
few,TRBV6-5,TRBJ2-1,-,CASSYSSESSYNEQFF,TGTGCCAGCAGTTACTCGAGCGAGAGCTCCTACAATGAGCAGTTCTTC
-,TRBV2,TRBJ2-1,TRBD1,CASSKTGGGLRGDKQFF,TGTGCCAGCAGTAAGACAGGGGGCGGCTTGAGAGGCGATAAGCAGTTCTTC
-,TRBV28,TRBJ2-2,-,CASSPPPGRGVMELFF,TGTGCCAGCAGTCCCCCCCCGGGCCGCGGGGTGATGGAGCTGTTTTTT
-,TRBV4-1,TRBJ2-7,TRBD2,CASSQDPTSGIYYEQYF,TGCGCCAGCAGCCAAGACCCGACTAGCGGGATTTACTACGAGCAGTACTTC
-,TRBV30,TRBJ2-7,TRBD2,CAWGRGFSGTYEQYF,TGTGCCTGGGGGCGGGGGTTTAGCGGGACCTACGAGCAGTACTTC
-,TRBV6-6,TRBJ2-2,TRBD2,CASSFLAGGDTGELFF,TGTGCCAGCAGTTTTCTAGCGGGAGGGGACACCGGGGAGCTGTTTTTT
-,TRBV7-2,TRBJ2-7,TRBD2,CASSKGLAGTYEQYF,TGTGCCAGCAGCAAGGGACTAGCGGGAACCTACGAGCAGTACTTC
-,TRBV18,TRBJ2-7,TRBD2,CASSLSPLAGSSYEQYF,TGTGCCAGCTCCCTCTCCCCCTTAGCGGGTAGCTCCTACGAGCAGTACTTC
-,TRBV11-2,TRBJ2-5,-,CASSSRRQGISGGQETQYF,TGTGCCAGCAGCTCCCGACGACAGGGAATCAGCGGGGGACAAGAGACCCAGTACTTC
-,TRBV6-1,TRBJ2-7,-,CASSEAGTFSYEQYF,TGTGCCAGCAGTGAAGCTGGGACATTTTCCTACGAGCAGTACTTC